Presented here are 3 T cell receptor beta chains from one specimen sequenced in a study of T cell clonality in common variable immunodeficiency. Study-wide points: In common variable immunodeficiency, TCR beta chains reportedly carried fewer deletions and N-nucleotide insertions.

Clones were read by immunoSEQ multiplex PCR, and TCRdb kept only the in-frame ones, dropping some. Altogether tens of thousands of clones were found in the sample, and no singletons occur. What these receptors recognize is not known. The sequenced sample was peripheral blood mononuclear cells. These receptors all stem from a human donor with common variable immunodeficiency.

This clone was detected many times. The sequenced fragment ends 3 residues before the CDR3 boundary, so the rest is inferred from the germline J gene. The chain recombines TRBV5-1 with TRBJ1-4; 8 nucleotides match TRBD1. This CDR3 contains 18 residues. CDR1 and CDR2 (germline): SGHRS, YFSETQ. V trimming: 4 bases; J trimming: 1 base; junction bases outside the gene matches: 12. The CDR3 region is CASSIDGRGLETNEKLFF. The sequenced part of the CDR3 DNA is TGCGCCAGCAGCATAGATGGCAGGGGGCTGGAAACTAATGAAAAA.

This clone has a count of ten or more. The sequenced fragment ends 3 residues before the CDR3 boundary, so the rest is inferred from the germline J gene. This sequence joins TRBV5-1 and TRBJ2-5; a possible D gene is TRBD1 (6 bases). Per germline, CDR1 SGHRS and CDR2 YFSETQ. The CDR3 length is 15 residues. V dropped 0 bases and J dropped 5 bases, with 14 bases sitting between them. CDR3 DNA, as far as it was read: TGCGCCAGCAGCTTGGCCTTACAGGGTGTCGAGACC. Encoded protein: CASSLALQGVET. The entire CDR3 is CASSLALQGVETQYF.

This clone was seen repeatedly, ten times or more. The read ends 3 residues shy of where the CDR3 ends; the end is completed using the germline J gene. This rearrangement joins TRBV30 to TRBJ2-3; 8 nucleotides match TRBD2. The V gene end was trimmed by 5 bases and the J gene end by 5 bases; junction bases not matched to a gene: 9. Germline lookup yields CDR1 GTSNPN and CDR2 SVGIG (reference sequence). This CDR3 has 14 amino acids. The part of the CDR3 DNA that was read is TGTGCCTGGTCGGGGGGGGCGGTTAGAGATACG. This gives the protein CAWSGGAVRDT. The complete CDR3 reads CAWSGGAVRDTQYF.